Sequencing of this T cell receptor beta chain was carried out in a study of OX40 agonist ivuxolimab in advanced cancers. Generated by immunoSEQ multiplex PCR, the TCRdb table keeps only in-frame clones and is missing some. Of about 66,000 clones in the sample, about four fifths were seen once. This clone was recorded only once. The V end was cut by 2 bases, the J end by 0 bases, with 14 bases between. The CDR3 loop spans 16 amino acids. Germline CDR1 and CDR2: SGHDT and YYEEEE. This material consisted of CD4+ or CD8+ T cells sorted from blood, taken in a trial of the OX40 agonist ivuxolimab. The origin of this receptor is an adult with an advanced solid tumor such as melanoma, head and neck, liver or kidney cancer. V and J are TRBV5-6 and TRBJ2-5; TRBD1 might be the D (6 bases). This chain's CDR3 is CASSFPGHEYQETQYF. The CDR3 bases are TGTGCCAGCAGCTTCCCGGGACACGAGTACCAAGAGACCCAGTACTTC.